Shown below are 12 T cell receptor beta chains from a single sample sequenced in a study of blood T cell repertoires in COVID-19. The data were produced by immunoSEQ multiplex PCR, yet TCRdb's version contains in-frame clones alone and is incomplete. The data hold about 240,000 clones, with around four fifths observed a single time. Sequenced input: peripheral blood. All receptors derive from a man between 45 and 60 years old with acute or convalescent COVID-19.

The chain combines TRBV7-3 with TRBJ1-2, with TRBD1 matching 10 bases. Germline assignment: CDR1 SGHTA and CDR2 FQGTGA. The CDR3 contains 15 residues. V lost 5 bases and J lost 3; bases outside the gene matches: 6. The CDR3 reads CASSPDRGAHYGYTF. For the CDR3, the DNA is TGTGCCAGCAGCCCGGACAGGGGGGCCCACTATGGCTACACCTTC.

The V and J genes are TRBV3-1 (or the pseudogene TRBV3-2) and TRBJ2-5; D remains unclear. V dropped 2 bases and J dropped 3 bases, with 19 bases sitting between them. The germline CDR1 and CDR2 sequences are LGHDT and YNNKEL (reference sequence). This CDR3 is built from 17 residues. The DNA of the CDR3 is TGTGCCAGCAGCCAATTGGTCGGAATACCCGCGGAAGAGACCCAGTACTTC. Translating it yields CASSQLVGIPAEETQYF.

The rearrangement links TRBV5-1 to TRBJ2-3; weak D call: TRBD1 (6 bases). There are 14 residues in the CDR3. Germline V lookup: CDR1 SGHRS, CDR2 YFSETQ. The V end lost 0 bases, the J end lost 2 bases, and 7 bases lay between the germline ends. This chain's CDR3 is CASSLGQDTDTQYF. The CDR3 nucleotides read TGCGCCAGCAGCTTGGGACAGGACACAGATACGCAGTATTTT.

This chain uses TRBV7-8 with TRBJ2-1, with D maybe TRBD1 (6 bases). Trimming pared 7 bases from V and 8 bases from J, leaving 12 bases between. Germline CDR1 reads SGHVS; CDR2 reads FQNEAQ. This CDR3 has 12 amino acids. This chain's CDR3 is CASTSEGDEQFF. As DNA, the CDR3 is TGTGCCAGCACCTCTGAGGGGGATGAGCAGTTCTTC.

A note on this clone: A read error may account for a junction end that differs from germline. The V call is TRBV7-7, the J call TRBJ2-7; tentative D call: TRBD1 (7 bases). Germline V gene data show CDR1 as SSHAT and CDR2 as FNYEAQ (reference sequence). There are 13 residues in the CDR3. The CDR3 sequence: CASSLQGGYEQYF. In nucleotides, the CDR3 is TGTGCTAGCAGCTTGCAGGGGGGCTACGAGCAGTACTTC.

This clone has a handful of counts. The chain has TRBV28 and TRBJ2-1; perhaps TRBD1 as D (6 bases). The germline V and J ends were trimmed by 3 bases and 4 bases, with 16 bases remaining between them. The CDR3 is made up of 16 amino acids. Germline values: CDR1 MDHEN, CDR2 SYDVKM. The CDR3 nucleotides are TGTGCCAGCAGTTTCGCCGGGACAAATCCTTACAATGAGCAGTTCTTC. This translates into CASSFAGTNPYNEQFF.

This chain joins TRBV5-1 and TRBJ2-7, with a tentative D call TRBD1 (6 bases). CDR1 and CDR2 (germline): SGHRS, YFSETQ. CDR3 length equals 16 residues. V gave up 2 bases and J gave up 0 bases, with 15 bases separating them. The CDR3 DNA sequence: TGCGCCAGCAGCTTTTCACAGGGCTCGAGCTCCTACGAGCAGTACTTC. This gives the protein CASSFSQGSSSYEQYF.

The V gene is TRBV7-6, the J gene TRBJ2-7; 13 positions match TRBD2. The trim removed 1 base at V and 3 bases at J, leaving 0 bases unmatched. CDR1 SGHVS and CDR2 FNYEAQ come from the germline V gene. This CDR3 spans 15 amino acids. CDR3: CASSLGTSGSYEQYF. The CDR3 DNA reads as TGTGCCAGCAGCTTAGGGACTAGCGGGAGCTACGAGCAGTACTTC.

On this clone itself: This sample also contains other DNA sequences that code for the same CDR3. CDR3 coding DNA: TGTGCCAGCTCACCCGGACAGGGGAATCAGCCCCAGCATTTT. It is translated as CASSPGQGNQPQHF. J is TRBJ1-5 and V is TRBV18; 9 bases map to TRBD1. Looked up from germline, CDR1 is KGHSH and CDR2 is LQKENI. V lost 3 bases to trimming and J lost 4 bases; unmatched junction nucleotides: 1. The CDR3 sequence is 14 residues long. Based on the CDR3 plus reference TRBV18 and TRBJ1-5, the full variable domain is NAGVMQNPRHLVRRRGQEARLRCSPMKGHSHVYWYRQLPEEGLKFMVYLQKENIIDESGMPKERFSAEFPKEGPSILRIQQVVRGDSAAYFCASSPGQGNQPQHFGDGTRLSIL.

The gene calls are TRBV28 and TRBJ1-3, with no clear D. The germline V gene encodes CDR1 MDHEN and CDR2 SYDVKM. This CDR3 spans 10 amino acids. DNA of the CDR3: TGTGCGTCGGGAGGAAACACCATATATTTT. The encoded protein is CASGGNTIYF.

A remark on this clone: This same CDR3 is encoded by further DNA sequences in the sample. The J gene is TRBJ1-5, the V gene TRBV30; unclear D gene. Trimming took 1 base from V and 4 from J, leaving 8 bases between them. The germline CDR1 and CDR2 sequences are GTSNPN and SVGIG (reference sequence). The CDR3 contains 13 residues. The CDR3 is CAWSGGWNQPQHF. As DNA, the CDR3 is TGTGCCTGGAGTGGCGGGTGGAATCAGCCCCAGCATTTT.

This clone appeared a single time. The gene calls are TRBV7-8 and TRBJ2-1; 8 bases align to TRBD2. The CDR3 is 18 residues long. The germline V gene has CDR1 SGHVS and CDR2 FQNEAQ. V lost 6 bases to trimming and J lost 10 bases; unmatched junction nucleotides: 23. DNA for the CDR3: TGTGCCAGCAGTATTACGAGATCGGGACTAGTGCCTCCGCGGGAGCAGTTCTTC. This sequence encodes CASSITRSGLVPPREQFF. Combining the CDR3 with reference TRBV7-8 and TRBJ2-1 gives the whole variable domain GAGVSQSPRYKVAKRGQDVALRCDPISGHVSLFWYQQALGQGPEFLTYFQNEAQLDKSGLPSDRFFAERPEGSVSTLKIQRTQQEDSAVYLCASSITRSGLVPPREQFFGPGTRLTVL.